The clone carrying this TCR beta chain was picked up many times. The data are from a study of neurological immune-mediated disorders. MiXCR, applied by TCRdb to the 5' RACE reads, yields one record per CDR3 protein. The sample shows tens of thousands of distinct CDR3 sequences, about 6% of them seen only once. This CDR3 spans 14 amino acids. V shed 2 bases and J shed 3 bases, with 11 bases lying between them. Germline V gene lookup returns CDR1 SGHDT and CDR2 YYEEEE. This receptor was taken from a woman in her 40s in good health. Sequencing was performed on CD4+ T cells from blood. This chain links TRBV5-6 with TRBJ2-5, with TRBD2 as a possible D gene (5 bases). CDR3 protein: CASSFRGGKETQYF. The CDR3 DNA follows: TGTGCCAGCAGCTTTCGGGGTGGCAAAGAGACCCAGTACTTC.